Sequencing of this TCR beta chain was carried out in a study of T cells in Graves' hyperthyroidism and ophthalmopathy. This CDR3 has 16 amino acids. Of note for this clonotype: Given a much more abundant clone one base away, this may be a read error.

RNA transcripts gave rise to amplified TCR beta CDR3 regions. Using the HTBI primer set, a first-round RT-PCR was run on the TCR CDR3. Using its own MiXCR run on the multiplex PCR reads, TCRdb lists one record per CDR3 protein. The table shows approximately 360,000 distinct CDR3 sequences, with approximately 25% occurring only once. The rearrangement links TRBV12-3 or TRBV12-4 to TRBJ2-2, with 7 bases that match TRBD2. This clonotype was sampled from a man aged 45-60 years with Graves' hyperthyroidism. The sample comprised blood. The CDR3 protein is CASSLGPAGQSGELVF. The CDR3 DNA is TGTGCCAGCAGTTTGGGCCCTGCAGGGCAAAGCGGGGAGCTGGTTTTT.